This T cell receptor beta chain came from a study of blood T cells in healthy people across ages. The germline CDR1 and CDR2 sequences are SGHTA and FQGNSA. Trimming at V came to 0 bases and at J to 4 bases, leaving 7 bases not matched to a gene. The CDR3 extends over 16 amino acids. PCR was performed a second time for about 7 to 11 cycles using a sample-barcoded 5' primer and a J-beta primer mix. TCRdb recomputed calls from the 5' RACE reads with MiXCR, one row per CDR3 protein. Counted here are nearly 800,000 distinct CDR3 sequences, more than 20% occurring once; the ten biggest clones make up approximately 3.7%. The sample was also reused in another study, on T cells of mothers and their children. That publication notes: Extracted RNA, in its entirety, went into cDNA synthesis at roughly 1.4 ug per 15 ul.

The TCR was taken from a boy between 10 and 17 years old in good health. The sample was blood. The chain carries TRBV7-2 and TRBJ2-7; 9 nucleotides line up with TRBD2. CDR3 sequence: CASSLAAGGGVYEQYF. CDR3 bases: TGTGCCAGCAGCTTAGCCGCGGGAGGGGGTGTGTACGAGCAGTACTTC.